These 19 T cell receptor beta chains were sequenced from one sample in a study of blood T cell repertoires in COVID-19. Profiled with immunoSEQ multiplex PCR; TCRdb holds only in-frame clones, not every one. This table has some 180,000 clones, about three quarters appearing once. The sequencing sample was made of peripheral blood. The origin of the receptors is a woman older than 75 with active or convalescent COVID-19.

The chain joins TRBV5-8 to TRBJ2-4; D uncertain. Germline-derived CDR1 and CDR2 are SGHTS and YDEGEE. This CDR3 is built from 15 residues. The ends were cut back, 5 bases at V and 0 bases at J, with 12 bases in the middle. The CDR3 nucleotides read TGTGCCAGCAGACTCGTCCAACTAGCCAAAAACATTCAGTACTTC. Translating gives CASRLVQLAKNIQYF.

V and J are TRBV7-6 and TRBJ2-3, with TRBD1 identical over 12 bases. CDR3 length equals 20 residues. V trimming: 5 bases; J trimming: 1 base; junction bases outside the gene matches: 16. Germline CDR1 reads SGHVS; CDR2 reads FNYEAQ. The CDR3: CASSPGGALGQGAGTDTQYF. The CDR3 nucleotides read TGTGCCAGCAGCCCAGGGGGGGCCTTGGGACAGGGGGCAGGCACAGATACGCAGTATTTT.

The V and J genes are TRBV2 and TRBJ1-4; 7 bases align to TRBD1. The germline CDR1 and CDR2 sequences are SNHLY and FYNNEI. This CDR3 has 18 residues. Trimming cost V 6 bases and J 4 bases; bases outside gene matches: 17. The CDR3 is CASREGPGGPRINEKLFF. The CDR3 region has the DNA TGTGCCAGCAGGGAGGGGCCAGGGGGACCCCGTATTAATGAAAAACTGTTTTTT.

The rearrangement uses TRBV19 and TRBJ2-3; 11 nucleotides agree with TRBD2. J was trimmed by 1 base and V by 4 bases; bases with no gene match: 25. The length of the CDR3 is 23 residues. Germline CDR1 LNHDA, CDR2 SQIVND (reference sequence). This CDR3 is CASSTLGAGIRPSGGTRTDTQYF. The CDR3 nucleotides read TGTGCCAGTAGTACCCTCGGGGCAGGGATTAGGCCTAGCGGGGGGACCCGCACAGATACGCAGTATTTT.

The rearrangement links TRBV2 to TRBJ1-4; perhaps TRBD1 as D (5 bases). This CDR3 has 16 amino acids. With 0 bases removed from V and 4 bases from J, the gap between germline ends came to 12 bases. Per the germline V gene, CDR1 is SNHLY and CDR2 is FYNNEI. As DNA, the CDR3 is TGTGCCAGCAGTGAAGCGCTACGGGGGATTAATGAAAAACTGTTTTTT. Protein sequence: CASSEALRGINEKLFF.

The CDR3 DNA reads as TGTGCCAGCCGGGGTAGAGCATACGAGCAGTACTTC. Its translation: CASRGRAYEQYF. The rearrangement links TRBV12-3 or TRBV12-4 to TRBJ2-7; TRBD2 might be the D (5 bases). The CDR3 runs to 12 residues. Between the trimmed V and J ends, which lost 8 bases and 4 bases, there was a span of 12 bases.

The CDR3 DNA reads TGTGCCAGCTCACCACAGGCAGGGGGAAGGTACGAGCAGTACTTC. Its translation is CASSPQAGGRYEQYF. The chain recombines TRBV18 with TRBJ2-7; 7 nucleotides align to TRBD1. CDR1 and CDR2 (germline): KGHSH, LQKENI. The trim removed 1 base at V and 4 bases at J, leaving 7 bases unmatched. The CDR3 is 15 amino acids.

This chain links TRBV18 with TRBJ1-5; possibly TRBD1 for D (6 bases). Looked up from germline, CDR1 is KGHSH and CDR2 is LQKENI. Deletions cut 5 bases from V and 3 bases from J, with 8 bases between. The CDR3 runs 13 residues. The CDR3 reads CASSTGNNQPQHF. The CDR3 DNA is TGTGCCAGCTCAACAGGGAACAATCAGCCCCAGCATTTT.

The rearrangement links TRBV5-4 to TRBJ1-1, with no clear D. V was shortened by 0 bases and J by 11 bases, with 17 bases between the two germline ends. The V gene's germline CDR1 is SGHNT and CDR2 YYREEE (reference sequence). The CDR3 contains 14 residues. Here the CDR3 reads CASSLGSQAPSAFF. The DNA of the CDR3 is TGTGCCAGCAGCTTGGGAAGCCAGGCGCCCTCGGCTTTCTTT.

The CDR3 sequence: CSASDPRQGGNSPLHF. The CDR3 nucleotides read TGCAGTGCTAGTGACCCCAGACAGGGGGGCAATTCACCCCTCCACTTT. V gene TRBV20-1 combines with J gene TRBJ1-6; TRBD1 matches at 9 bases. V shed 3 bases, J shed 7 bases, and the junction held 10 bases outside the gene matches. There are 16 residues in the CDR3. Germline V gene lookup returns CDR1 DFQATT and CDR2 SNEGSKA (reference sequence).

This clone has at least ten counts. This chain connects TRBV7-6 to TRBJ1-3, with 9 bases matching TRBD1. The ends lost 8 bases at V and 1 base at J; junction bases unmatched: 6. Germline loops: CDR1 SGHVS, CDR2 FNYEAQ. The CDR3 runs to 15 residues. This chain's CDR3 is CASGPGQGSGNTIYF. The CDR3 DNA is TGTGCCAGCGGCCCGGGACAGGGTTCTGGAAACACCATATATTTT.

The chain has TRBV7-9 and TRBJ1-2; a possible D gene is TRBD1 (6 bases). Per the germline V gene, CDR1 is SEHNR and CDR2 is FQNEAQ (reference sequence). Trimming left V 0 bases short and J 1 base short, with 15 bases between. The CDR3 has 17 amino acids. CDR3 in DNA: TGTGCCAGCAGCTTAGCGATTCCCACAGGGCGTAACTATGGCTACACCTTC. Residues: CASSLAIPTGRNYGYTF. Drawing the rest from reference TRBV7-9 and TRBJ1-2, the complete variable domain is DTGVSQNPRHKITKRGQNVTFRCDPISEHNRLYWYRQTLGQGPEFLTYFQNEAQLEKSRLLSDRFSAERPKGSFSTLEIQRTEQGDSAMYLCASSLAIPTGRNYGYTFGSGTRLTVV.

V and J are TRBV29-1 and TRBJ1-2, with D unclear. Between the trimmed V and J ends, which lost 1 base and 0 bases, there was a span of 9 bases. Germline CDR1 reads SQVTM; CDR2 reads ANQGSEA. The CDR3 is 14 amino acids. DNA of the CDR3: TGCAGCGTTGAAGGGGCGCCTACTAACTATGGCTACACCTTC. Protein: CSVEGAPTNYGYTF.

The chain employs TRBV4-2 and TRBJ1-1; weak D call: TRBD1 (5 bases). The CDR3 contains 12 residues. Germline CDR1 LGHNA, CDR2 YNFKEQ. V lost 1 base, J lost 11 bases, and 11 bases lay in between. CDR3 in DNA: TGTGCCAGCAGCCAAGGGGCCGCAGGGGCTTTCTTT. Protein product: CASSQGAAGAFF.

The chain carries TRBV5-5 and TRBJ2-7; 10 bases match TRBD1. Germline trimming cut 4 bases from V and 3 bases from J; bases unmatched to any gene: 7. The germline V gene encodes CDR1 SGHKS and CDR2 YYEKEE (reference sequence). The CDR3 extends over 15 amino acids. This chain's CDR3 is CASSRSGTGDYEQYF. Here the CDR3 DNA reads TGTGCCAGCAGCCGCTCCGGGACAGGGGACTACGAGCAGTACTTC.

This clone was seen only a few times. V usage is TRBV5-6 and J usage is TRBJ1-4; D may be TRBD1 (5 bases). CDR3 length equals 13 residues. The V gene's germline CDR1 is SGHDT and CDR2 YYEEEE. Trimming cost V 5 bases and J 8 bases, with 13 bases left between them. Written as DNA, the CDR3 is TGTGCCAGCAGTAGGGGAATGGGGGAAAAACTGTTTTTT. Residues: CASSRGMGEKLFF.

As DNA, the CDR3 is TGCGCCAGCAGCTTGGAGGCCCGGGACTTCACAGATACGCAGTATTTT. Translation: CASSLEARDFTDTQYF. The chain uses TRBV5-1 and TRBJ2-3; D may be TRBD2 (6 bases). The V end lost 0 bases, the J end lost 2 bases, and 13 bases lay between the germline ends. Germline assignment: CDR1 SGHRS and CDR2 YFSETQ. This CDR3 comprises 16 residues.

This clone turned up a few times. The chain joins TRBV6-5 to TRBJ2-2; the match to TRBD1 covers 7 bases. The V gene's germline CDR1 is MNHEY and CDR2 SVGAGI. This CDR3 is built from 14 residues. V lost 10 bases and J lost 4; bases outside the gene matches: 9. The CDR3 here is CATTGQRLTGELFF. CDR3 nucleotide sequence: TGTGCCACCACGGGACAGCGACTCACCGGGGAGCTGTTTTTT.

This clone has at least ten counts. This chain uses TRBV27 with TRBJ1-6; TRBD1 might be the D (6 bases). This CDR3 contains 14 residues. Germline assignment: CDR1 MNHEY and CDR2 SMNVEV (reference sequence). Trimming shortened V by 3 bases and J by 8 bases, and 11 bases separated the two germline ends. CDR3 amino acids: CASSFGTSYSPLHF. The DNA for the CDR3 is TGTGCCAGCAGTTTCGGGACATCCTATTCACCCCTCCACTTT.